Shown below are 14 T cell receptor beta chains from a single sample sequenced in a study of persistence of HIV-infected CD4 T cells. An overlapping HIV-1 Gag peptide pool stimulated these cells at roughly 1 ug/peptide/mL. CD40L/CD69 double-negative CD45RO-high memory CD4+ T cells were collected. No antigen has been assigned to these receptors. The immunoSEQ assay was version 4, run in survey mode. Using immunoSEQ multiplex PCR, the repertoire was profiled, and TCRdb retains in-frame clones only, with some absent. The repertoire holds approximately 36,000 clones, with 85% to 90% as singletons. Specimen: cultured CD4+ T cells from PBMCs, collected from a patient who received antiretroviral therapy. The source of these receptors is an adult with HIV. The donor label of this sample is uncertain.

J is TRBJ1-4 and V is TRBV6-5, with TRBD1 identical over 8 bases. The CDR3 spans 15 residues. Trimming at V came to 5 bases and at J to 6 bases, leaving 8 bases not matched to a gene. Per germline, CDR1 MNHEY and CDR2 SVGAGI. The CDR3 loop reads CASSNPGTGHEKLFF. The CDR3 DNA reads TGTGCCAGCAGTAACCCCGGGACAGGTCATGAAAAACTGTTTTTT.

The chain links TRBV5-5 to TRBJ1-1; D remains ambiguous. Trimming took off 7 bases at V and 5 bases at J, with 24 bases between the two ends. From germline, CDR1 is SGHKS and CDR2 YYEKEE (reference sequence). The CDR3 is 16 residues long. Here the CDR3 DNA reads TGTGCCAGCGTTGAGGCAGATTCACTGGGCTCGACTGAAGCTTTCTTT. Translation: CASVEADSLGSTEAFF.

The J gene is TRBJ1-5, the V gene TRBV6-4; D may be TRBD1 (6 bases). The germline V gene encodes CDR1 MRHNA and CDR2 SNTAGT. The CDR3 is made up of 12 amino acids. Trimming left V 7 bases short and J 6 bases short, with 10 bases between. The CDR3 is CASTDRGQPQHF. The CDR3 coding sequence is TGTGCCAGCACGGACAGAGGTCAGCCCCAGCATTTT.

Here the CDR3 DNA reads TGTGCCAGCAGTGACGCTAGGGGGGGTAATCAGCCCCAGCATTTT. This translates into CASSDARGGNQPQHF. The rearrangement joins TRBV27 to TRBJ1-5, with D possibly TRBD1 on 6 matching bases. Between the trimmed V and J ends, which lost 5 bases and 4 bases, there was a span of 15 bases. Germline V gene sequence: CDR1 MNHEY, CDR2 SMNVEV (reference sequence). This CDR3 comprises 15 residues.

The rearrangement uses TRBV2 and TRBJ1-2, with a tentative D call TRBD1 (5 bases). CDR1 and CDR2 from the germline V gene are SNHLY and FYNNEI. CDR3 length: 13 amino acids. Trimming removed 1 base at V and 4 bases at J, with 7 bases between. DNA of the CDR3: TGTGCCAGCAGTGAAGGGCAGGGCTATGGCTACACCTTC. Translating it yields CASSEGQGYGYTF.

The rearrangement joins TRBV5-4 to TRBJ2-3; TRBD2 might be the D (6 bases). V lost 0 bases, J lost 0 bases, and 8 bases lay in between. Looked up from germline, CDR1 is SGHNT and CDR2 is YYREEE (reference sequence). This CDR3 contains 15 residues. Here the CDR3 reads CASSLGRGSTDTQYF. The CDR3 region has the DNA TGTGCCAGCAGCTTGGGGAGGGGTAGCACAGATACGCAGTATTTT.

V gene TRBV18 combines with J gene TRBJ1-1; possibly TRBD1 for D (6 bases). CDR1 is KGHSH, CDR2 LQKENI, per germline. This CDR3 is 15 amino acids long. V shed 3 bases and J shed 1 base, with 12 bases lying between them. The CDR3 region is CASSPPDRQNTEAFF. The CDR3 DNA reads as TGTGCCAGCTCACCCCCTGACAGGCAGAACACTGAAGCTTTCTTT.

The CDR3 bases are TGTGCCAGCACCCGACCTGGGGAGACCCAGTACTTC. It is translated as CASTRPGETQYF. V usage is TRBV6-5 and J usage is TRBJ2-5; D gene unclear. The V gene lost 7 bases and the J gene lost 5 bases, with 11 bases spanning the gap. CDR1 and CDR2 (germline): MNHEY, SVGAGI. The CDR3 is 12 residues long.

The chain is built from TRBV5-1 and TRBJ2-7; a weak D match, TRBD1 (5 bases). Germline CDR1 and CDR2: SGHRS and YFSETQ. V was clipped by 3 bases and J by 3 bases, with 13 bases between them. CDR3 length: 14 residues. The CDR3 loop reads CASSWAGLSYEQYF. CDR3 nucleotide sequence: TGCGCCAGCAGCTGGGCAGGGTTGAGCTACGAGCAGTACTTC.

Only one count was recorded for this clone. The gene calls are TRBV7-3 and TRBJ1-1; 8 bases are a match to TRBD1. Germline CDR1 reads SGHTA; CDR2 reads FQGTGA. There are 16 residues in the CDR3. V shed 5 bases, J shed 0 bases, and the junction held 8 bases outside the gene matches. The CDR3 protein is CASSPDRGGMNTEAFF. The CDR3 region has the DNA TGTGCCAGCAGCCCCGACAGGGGTGGGATGAACACTGAAGCTTTCTTT.

The chain carries TRBV6-2 or TRBV6-3 and TRBJ2-1, with D possibly matching TRBD2 (5 bases). Germline V lookup: CDR1 MNHEY, CDR2 SVGEGT. Deletions cut 2 bases from V and 1 base from J, with 9 bases between. This CDR3 has 15 amino acids. The CDR3 DNA reads as TGTGCCAGCAGTTACAACCGGGATTCCTACAATGAGCAGTTCTTC. It is translated as CASSYNRDSYNEQFF.

The chain has TRBV30 and TRBJ2-2; no clear D. Trimming removed 0 bases at V and 7 bases at J, with 12 bases between. Germline CDR1 is GTSNPN and CDR2 is SVGIG (reference sequence). This CDR3 has 14 amino acids. The CDR3 DNA reads as TGTGCCTGGAGTGTTGAGGCCCTAGGCGGGGAGCTGTTTTTT. It yields the protein CAWSVEALGGELFF.

This clone was detected once. The rearrangement links TRBV10-3 to TRBJ2-5, with TRBD1 identical over 8 bases. The CDR3 extends over 14 amino acids. With V trimmed by 11 bases and J by 1 base, 9 bases remained unmatched. Germline assignment: CDR1 ENHRY and CDR2 SYGVKD. CDR3: CAAHGGTGQETQYF. The CDR3 bases are TGTGCCGCCCACGGCGGGACAGGCCAAGAGACCCAGTACTTC.

This clone occurred a few times. This chain connects TRBV4-1 to TRBJ2-3; 9 positions agree with TRBD1. CDR1 and CDR2 (germline): MGHRA, YSYEKL. The CDR3 has 17 residues. Trimming at V came to 4 bases and at J to 2 bases, leaving 10 bases not matched to a gene. CDR3 protein: CASSLGTGGTTTDTQYF. In DNA form, the CDR3 reads TGCGCCAGCAGCCTCGGTACAGGGGGCACCACCACAGATACGCAGTATTTT.